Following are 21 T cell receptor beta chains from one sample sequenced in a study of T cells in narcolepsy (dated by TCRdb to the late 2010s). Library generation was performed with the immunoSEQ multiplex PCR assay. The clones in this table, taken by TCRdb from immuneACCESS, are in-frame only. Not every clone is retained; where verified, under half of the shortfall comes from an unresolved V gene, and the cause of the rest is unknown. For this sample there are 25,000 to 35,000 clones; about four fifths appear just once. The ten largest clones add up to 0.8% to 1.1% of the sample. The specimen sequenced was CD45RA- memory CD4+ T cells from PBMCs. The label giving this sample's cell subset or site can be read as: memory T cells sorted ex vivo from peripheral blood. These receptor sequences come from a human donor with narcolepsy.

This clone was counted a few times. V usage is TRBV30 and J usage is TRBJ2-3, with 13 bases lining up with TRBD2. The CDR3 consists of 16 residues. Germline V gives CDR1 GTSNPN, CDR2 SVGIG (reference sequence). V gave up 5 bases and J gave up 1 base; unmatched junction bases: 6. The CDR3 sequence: CAWGLAGAPGTDTQYF. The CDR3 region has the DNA TGTGCCTGGGGACTAGCGGGAGCCCCTGGCACAGATACGCAGTATTTT.

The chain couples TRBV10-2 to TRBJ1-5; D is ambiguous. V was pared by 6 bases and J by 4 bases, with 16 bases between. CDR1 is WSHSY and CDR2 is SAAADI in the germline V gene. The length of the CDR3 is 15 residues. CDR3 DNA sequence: TGCGCCAGCAGCTCGGGTGGGCAGATTAATCAGCCCCAGCATTTT. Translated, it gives CASSSGGQINQPQHF.

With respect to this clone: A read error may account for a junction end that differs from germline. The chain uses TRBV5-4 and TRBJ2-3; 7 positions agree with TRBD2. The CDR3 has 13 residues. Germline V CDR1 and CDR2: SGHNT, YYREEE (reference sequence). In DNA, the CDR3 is TGTGCCAGCAGCTCGACTAGCAGAGATACGCAGTATTTT. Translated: CASSSTSRDTQYF.

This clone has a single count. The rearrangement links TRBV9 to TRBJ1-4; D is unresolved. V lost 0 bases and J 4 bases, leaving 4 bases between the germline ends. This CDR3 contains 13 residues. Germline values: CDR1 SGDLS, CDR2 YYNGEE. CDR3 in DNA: TGTGCCAGCAGCGTAGGACATAATGAAAAACTGTTTTTT. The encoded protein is CASSVGHNEKLFF.

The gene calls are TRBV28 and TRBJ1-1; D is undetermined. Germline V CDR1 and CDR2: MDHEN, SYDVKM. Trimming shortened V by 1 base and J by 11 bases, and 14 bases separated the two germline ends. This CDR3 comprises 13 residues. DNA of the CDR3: TGTGCCAGCAGTTTATCCCCAACCCCAAGGGCTTTCTTT. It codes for CASSLSPTPRAFF. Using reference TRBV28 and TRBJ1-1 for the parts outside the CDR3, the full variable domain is DVKVTQSSRYLVKRTGEKVFLECVQDMDHENMFWYRQDPGLGLRLIYFSYDVKMKEKGDIPEGYSVSREKKERFSLILESASTNQTSMYLCASSLSPTPRAFFGQGTRLTVV.

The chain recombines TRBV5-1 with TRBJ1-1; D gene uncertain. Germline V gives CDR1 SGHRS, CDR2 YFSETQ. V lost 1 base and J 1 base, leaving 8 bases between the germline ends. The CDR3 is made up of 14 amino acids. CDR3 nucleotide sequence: TGCGCCAGCAGCTTGACGGCTGGGAACACTGAAGCTTTCTTT. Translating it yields CASSLTAGNTEAFF.

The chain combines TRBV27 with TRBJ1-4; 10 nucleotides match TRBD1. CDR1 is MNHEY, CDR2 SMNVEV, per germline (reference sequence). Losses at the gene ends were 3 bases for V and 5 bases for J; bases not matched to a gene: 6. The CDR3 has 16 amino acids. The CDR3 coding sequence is TGTGCCAGCAGTTTTAGGACAGGGGGACAAAATGAAAAACTGTTTTTT. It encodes CASSFRTGGQNEKLFF. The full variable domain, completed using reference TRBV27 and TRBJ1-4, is EAQVTQNPRYLITVTGKKLTVTCSQNMNHEYMSWYRQDPGLGLRQIYYSMNVEVTDKGDVPEGYKVSRKEKRNFPLILESPSPNQTSLYFCASSFRTGGQNEKLFFGSGTQLSVL.

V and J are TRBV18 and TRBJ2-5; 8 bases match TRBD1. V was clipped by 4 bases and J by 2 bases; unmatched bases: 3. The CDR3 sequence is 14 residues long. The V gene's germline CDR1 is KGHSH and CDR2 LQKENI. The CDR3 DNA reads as TGTGCCAGCTCACGACAGGGGCGTCAAGAGACCCAGTACTTC. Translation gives CASSRQGRQETQYF. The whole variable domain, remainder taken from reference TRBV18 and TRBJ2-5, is NAGVMQNPRHLVRRRGQEARLRCSPMKGHSHVYWYRQLPEEGLKFMVYLQKENIIDESGMPKERFSAEFPKEGPSILRIQQVVRGDSAAYFCASSRQGRQETQYFGPGTRLLVL.

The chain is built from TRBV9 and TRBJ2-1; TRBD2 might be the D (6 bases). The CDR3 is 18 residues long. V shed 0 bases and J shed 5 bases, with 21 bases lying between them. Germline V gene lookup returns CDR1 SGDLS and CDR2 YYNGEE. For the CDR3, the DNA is TGTGCCAGCAGCGTAGGAGGGGCCGCGGCGGGAAGGAACAATGAGCAGTTCTTC. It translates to CASSVGGAAAGRNNEQFF.

The CDR3 sequence is CASSLRRLAGANEQFF. The CDR3 nucleotides are TGTGCCAGCAGCTTACGGCGACTAGCGGGCGCAAATGAGCAGTTCTTC. The gene calls are TRBV11-3 and TRBJ2-1; the match to TRBD2 covers 10 bases. Germline CDR1 SGHNT, CDR2 YENEEA. This CDR3 region has 16 residues. V was pared by 2 bases and J by 7 bases, with 8 bases of the junction left unmatched.

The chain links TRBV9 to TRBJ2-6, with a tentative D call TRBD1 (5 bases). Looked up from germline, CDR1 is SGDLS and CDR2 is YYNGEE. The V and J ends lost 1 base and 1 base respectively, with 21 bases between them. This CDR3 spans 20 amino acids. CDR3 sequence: CASSVLGSDTALSGANVLTF. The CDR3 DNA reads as TGTGCCAGCAGCGTACTAGGTTCGGACACCGCCCTATCTGGGGCCAACGTCCTGACTTTC.

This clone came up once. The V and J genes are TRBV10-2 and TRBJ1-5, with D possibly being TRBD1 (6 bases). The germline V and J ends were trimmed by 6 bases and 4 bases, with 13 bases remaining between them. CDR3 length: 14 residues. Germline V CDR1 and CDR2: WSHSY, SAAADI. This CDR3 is CASRGHMLNQPQHF. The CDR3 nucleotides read TGCGCCAGCAGGGGACACATGCTAAATCAGCCCCAGCATTTT.

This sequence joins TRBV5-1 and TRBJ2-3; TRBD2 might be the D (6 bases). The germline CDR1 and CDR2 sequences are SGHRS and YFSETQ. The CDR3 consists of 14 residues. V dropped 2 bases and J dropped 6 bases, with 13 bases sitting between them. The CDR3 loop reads CASSFSGTGDTQYF. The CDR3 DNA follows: TGCGCCAGCAGCTTTAGCGGAACCGGCGATACGCAGTATTTT. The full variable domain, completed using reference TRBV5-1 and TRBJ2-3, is KAGVTQTPRYLIKTRGQQVTLSCSPISGHRSVSWYQQTPGQGLQFLFEYFSETQRNKGNFPGRFSGRQFSNSRSEMNVSTLELGDSALYLCASSFSGTGDTQYFGPGTRLTVL.

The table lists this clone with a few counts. For the CDR3, the DNA is TGTGCCAGCAGCTTAAGTGGACTAGCGGGAGGAGATACGCAGTATTTT. This translates into CASSLSGLAGGDTQYF. The chain is built from TRBV7-9 and TRBJ2-3; 14 nucleotides line up with TRBD2. V was clipped by 2 bases and J by 5 bases; unmatched bases: 3. The V gene's germline CDR1 is SEHNR and CDR2 FQNEAQ (reference sequence). CDR3 size: 16 residues.

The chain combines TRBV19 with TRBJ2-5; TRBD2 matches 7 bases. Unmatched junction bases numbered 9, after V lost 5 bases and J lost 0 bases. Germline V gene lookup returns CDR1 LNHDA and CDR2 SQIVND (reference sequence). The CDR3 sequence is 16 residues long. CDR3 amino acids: CASSGLSGPDQETQYF. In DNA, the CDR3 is TGTGCCAGTAGTGGCCTTAGCGGGCCCGACCAAGAGACCCAGTACTTC.

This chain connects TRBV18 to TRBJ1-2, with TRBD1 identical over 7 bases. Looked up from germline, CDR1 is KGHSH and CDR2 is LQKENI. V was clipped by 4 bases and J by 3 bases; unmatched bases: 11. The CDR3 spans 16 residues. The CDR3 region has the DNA TGTGCCAGCTCACAACAACAGGGGTTGGGAGACTATGGCTACACCTTC. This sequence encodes CASSQQQGLGDYGYTF.

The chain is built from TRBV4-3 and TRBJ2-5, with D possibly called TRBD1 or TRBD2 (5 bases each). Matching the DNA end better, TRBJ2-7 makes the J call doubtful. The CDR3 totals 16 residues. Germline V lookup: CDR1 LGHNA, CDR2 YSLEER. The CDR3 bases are TGCGCCAGCAGCCAAGGAGCGGCAGACAGCTCCTACGAGCAGTACTTC. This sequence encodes CASSQGAADSSYEQYF.

The DNA for the CDR3 is TGTGCCAGCAGCGTCACTAGCGGTTACAATGAGCAGTTCTTC. This sequence encodes CASSVTSGYNEQFF. The chain has TRBV9 and TRBJ2-1, with 8 bases identical to TRBD2. Per germline, CDR1 SGDLS and CDR2 YYNGEE. Trimming took 2 bases from V and 4 from J; bases not matched to a gene: 2. CDR3 size: 14 residues. The full variable domain, completed using reference TRBV9 and TRBJ2-1, is DSGVTQTPKHLITATGQRVTLRCSPRSGDLSVYWYQQSLDQGLQFLIQYYNGEERAKGNILERFSAQQFPDLHSELNLSSLELGDSALYFCASSVTSGYNEQFFGPGTRLTVL.

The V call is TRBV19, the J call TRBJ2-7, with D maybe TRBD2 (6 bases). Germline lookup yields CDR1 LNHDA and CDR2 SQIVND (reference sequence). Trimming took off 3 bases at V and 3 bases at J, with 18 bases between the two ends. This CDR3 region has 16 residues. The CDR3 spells CASSISVAGYRYEQYF. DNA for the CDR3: TGTGCCAGTAGTATTTCGGTCGCGGGATACCGCTACGAGCAGTACTTC.

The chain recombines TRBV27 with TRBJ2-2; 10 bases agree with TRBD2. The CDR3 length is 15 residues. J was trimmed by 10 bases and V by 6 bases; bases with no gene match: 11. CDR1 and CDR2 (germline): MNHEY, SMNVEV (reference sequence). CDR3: CASSPLGTSVLELFF. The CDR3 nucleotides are TGTGCCAGCAGCCCTTTGGGGACTAGCGTTCTGGAGCTGTTTTTT.

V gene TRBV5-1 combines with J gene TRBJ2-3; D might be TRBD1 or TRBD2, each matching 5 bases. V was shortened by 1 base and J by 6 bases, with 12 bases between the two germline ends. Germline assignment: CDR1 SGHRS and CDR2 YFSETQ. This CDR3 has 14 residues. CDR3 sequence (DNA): TGCGCCAGCAGCTTGTCTCACGGGACCGATACGCAGTATTTT. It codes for CASSLSHGTDTQYF.